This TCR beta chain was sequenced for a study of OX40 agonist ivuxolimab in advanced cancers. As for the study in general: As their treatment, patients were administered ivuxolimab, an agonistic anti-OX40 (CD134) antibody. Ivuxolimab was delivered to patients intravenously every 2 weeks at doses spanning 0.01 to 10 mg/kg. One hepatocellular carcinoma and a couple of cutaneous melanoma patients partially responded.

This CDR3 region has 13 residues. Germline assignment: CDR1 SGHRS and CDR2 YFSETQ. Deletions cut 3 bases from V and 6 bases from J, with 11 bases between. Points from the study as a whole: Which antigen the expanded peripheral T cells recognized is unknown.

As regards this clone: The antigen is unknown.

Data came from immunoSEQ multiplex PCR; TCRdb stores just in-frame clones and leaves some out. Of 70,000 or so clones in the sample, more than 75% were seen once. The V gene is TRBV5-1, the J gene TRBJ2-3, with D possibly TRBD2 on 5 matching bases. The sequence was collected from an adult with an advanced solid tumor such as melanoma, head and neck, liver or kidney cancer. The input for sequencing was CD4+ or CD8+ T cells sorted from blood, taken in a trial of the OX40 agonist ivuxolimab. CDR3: CASSSGSLDTQYF. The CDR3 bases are TGCGCCAGCAGCTCGGGGTCATTGGATACGCAGTATTTT.